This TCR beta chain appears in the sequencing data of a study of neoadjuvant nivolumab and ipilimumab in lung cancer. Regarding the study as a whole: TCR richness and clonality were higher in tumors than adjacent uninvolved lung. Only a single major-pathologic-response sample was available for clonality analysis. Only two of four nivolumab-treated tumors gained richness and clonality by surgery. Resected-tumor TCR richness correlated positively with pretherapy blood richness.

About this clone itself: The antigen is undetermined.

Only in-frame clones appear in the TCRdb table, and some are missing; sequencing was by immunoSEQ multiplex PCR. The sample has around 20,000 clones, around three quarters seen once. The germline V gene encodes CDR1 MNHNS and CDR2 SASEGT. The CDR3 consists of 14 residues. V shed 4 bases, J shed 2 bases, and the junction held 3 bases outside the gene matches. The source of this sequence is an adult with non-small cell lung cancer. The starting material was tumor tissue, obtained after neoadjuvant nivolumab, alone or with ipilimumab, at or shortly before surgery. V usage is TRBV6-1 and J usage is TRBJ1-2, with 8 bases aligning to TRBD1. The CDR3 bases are TGTGCCAGCAGTGGACAGGGGAAGAACTATGGCTACACCTTC. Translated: CASSGQGKNYGYTF.